This TCR beta chain was sequenced during a study of CD8+CD57+ T cells in acquired aplastic anemia (dated by TCRdb to about 2018). Regarding the complete study: A mean of about 3.2 ug of DNA, ranging from about 0.2 to 27.4 ug, was extracted from sorted CD4+ and CD8+ cells. A CD8+CD57+ expansion meant a frequency higher than the mean frequency seen in healthy subjects. Overall study outcomes, separate from this receptor: Although twenty-nine CD8+ CDR3 sequences were shared by patients and controls, these sequences appeared highly expressed in patients and within the immunodominant clones of patients. No significant difference in CD8+ Simpson's diversity was found between patients and healthy controls (P=0.060).

Patients chosen for sequencing had shown expansion of CD8+CD57+ cells by flow cytometry. Every patient had severe acquired aplastic anemia, diagnosed using the International Study of Aplastic Anemia and Agranulocytosis and Camitta criteria. No patient had received any therapy when blood was sampled. In this study, sorted CD4+ and CD8+ T cells from the blood of healthy subjects and of severe aplastic anemia patients had their TCR repertoires deep-sequenced. In the USA, patient enrollment took place under clinicaltrials.gov protocols 00001620, 01623167, 00001397, 00071045, 00081523 and 00961064. Ficoll-Paque density gradient centrifugation was used to isolate peripheral blood mononuclear cells. Before DNA extraction, CD4+ and CD8+ T cells were sorted with FACS or magnetic beads. Profiling of TCR beta VDJ combinations and CDR3 sequences used genomic DNA as the template. TCR repertoire sequencing was run on an Illumina HiSeq 2000. The authors' analysis ran thus. Repertoires were assessed using TRBV/TRBJ rearrangement plots, CDR3 size and DJ length profiles, and Simpson's diversity index. Whichever DNA sequence was most abundant in the deep sequencing data was defined as the immunodominant clone. CDR3 amino acid sequences were screened for sharing across subjects and were compared with published repertoires and the VDJdb database. TCRdb applied fastp at Q25 and MiXCR to the public reads, then kept only in-frame beta chains. For every CDR3 protein sequence, its rows merge into one entry that carries the most common genes and DNA. TCRdb, not the authors, supplied the V and J calls. The sample table lists 110,000 or so distinct CDR3 sequences, 50% to 60% of them with a count of one. Clones ranked in the top ten supply 25% to 30% of the sample.

The CDR3 holds 14 amino acids from the cysteine to the phenylalanine. Only the CDR3 region is kept as DNA, spanning 42 bases read in frame from base 1. CDR1 and CDR2, looked up from the germline V gene (reference sequence), are SEHNR and FQNEAQ. The junction carries 12 bases between V and J, which are trimmed by 5 bases and 7 bases respectively. On this clonotype: This receptor's antigen is unknown. No much larger clone exists at a distance of one base, and base qualities are not known.

This TCR derives from a human donor with aplastic anemia. Sequencing was carried out using sorted CD4+, CD8+, or CD8+CD57+ T cells (not recorded which) from PBMCs. This chain joins TRBV7-9 to TRBJ1-6; the D gene is possibly TRBD1, with 5 bases matching. CDR3 region: CASSPGTPNSPLHF. The DNA sequence reads TGTGCCAGCAGCCCCGGGACCCCGAATTCACCCCTCCACTTT. Reference TRBV7-9 and TRBJ1-6 genes cover what lies past the CDR3, so the full variable domain is DTGVSQNPRHKITKRGQNVTFRCDPISEHNRLYWYRQTLGQGPEFLTYFQNEAQLEKSRLLSDRFSAERPKGSFSTLEIQRTEQGDSAMYLCASSPGTPNSPLHFGNGTRLTVT.